This T cell receptor beta chain was documented in a study of identifying expanded T cells in peripheral blood. Study conclusions and caveats: Differentially abundant clones: 1 to 1.5 between replicates, roughly 16 at roughly 15 days, 19 at four.

The CDR3 covers 13 residues. Germline CDR1 is SGHRS and CDR2 is YFSETQ. The V gene lost 4 bases and the J gene lost 2 bases, with 9 bases spanning the gap. Collection occurred without any documented infections or immune events in donors. The protocol was immunoSEQ multiplex PCR, while the TCRdb copy is restricted to in-frame clones and leaves out a portion. This table has about 130,000 clones, around 88% appearing once. Concerning this clone itself: Its antigen is unknown.

The chain joins TRBV5-1 to TRBJ2-5; a possible D gene is TRBD1 (6 bases). The receptor's source is a person between 18 and 70 years old in good health. Material: blood. CDR3 coding DNA: TGCGCCAGCAGCCCCGGACAGCAAGAGACCCAGTACTTC. It translates to CASSPGQQETQYF.